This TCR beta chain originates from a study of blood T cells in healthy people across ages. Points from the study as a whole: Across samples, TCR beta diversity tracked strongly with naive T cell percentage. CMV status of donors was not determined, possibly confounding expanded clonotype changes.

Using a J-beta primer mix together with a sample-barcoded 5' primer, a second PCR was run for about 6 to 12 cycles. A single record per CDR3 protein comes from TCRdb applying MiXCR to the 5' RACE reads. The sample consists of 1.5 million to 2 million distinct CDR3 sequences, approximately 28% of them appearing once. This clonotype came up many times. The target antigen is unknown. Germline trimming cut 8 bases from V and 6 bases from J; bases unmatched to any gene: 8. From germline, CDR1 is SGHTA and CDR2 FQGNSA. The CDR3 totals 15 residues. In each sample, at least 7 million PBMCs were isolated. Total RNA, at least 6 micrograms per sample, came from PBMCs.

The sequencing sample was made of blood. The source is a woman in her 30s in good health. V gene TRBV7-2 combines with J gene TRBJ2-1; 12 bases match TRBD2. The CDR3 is CASRSLAGGRNEQFF. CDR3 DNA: TGTGCCAGCCGGTCTCTAGCGGGAGGGCGCAATGAGCAGTTCTTC.